This entry concerns a single T cell receptor beta chain. Only in-frame clones appear in the TCRdb table, and some are missing; sequencing was by immunoSEQ multiplex PCR. The repertoire holds over 350,000 clones, with more than 85% as singletons. Trimming cost V 5 bases and J 5 bases; bases outside gene matches: 4. The CDR3 length is 14 residues. Germline loops: CDR1 SGHTA, CDR2 FQGTGA. The entry originates in a study of blood T cell repertoires in COVID-19. This sequence joins TRBV7-3 and TRBJ2-2; TRBD1 aligns across 8 bases. Sequencing was performed on peripheral blood. This receptor was identified in a woman aged 25 to 39 with acute or convalescent COVID-19. CDR3 DNA sequence: TGTGCCAGCAGCAAACAGGGGGTTACCGGGGAGCTGTTTTTT. It translates to CASSKQGVTGELFF.